A selection of T cell receptor beta chains follows, all from one sample in a study of beta chain features in type 1 diabetes. Sequencing used immunoSEQ multiplex PCR; TCRdb keeps in-frame clones, though not all of them. The sample includes fewer than 450,000 clones, around an eighth of them seen just once. The sequenced material came from naive CD4+ T cells from blood. These receptors were taken from a young woman with type 1 diabetes. Each CDR3 is given with its conserved first and last residue. The order of the fields is D gene, clone size, J gene, V gene, CDR3 DNA, CDR3 protein. D genes are given only for firm matches. Clone size, where shown, is once, few, many, or a class for clones that have expanded.

D gene: -
clone size: few
J gene: TRBJ2-5
V gene: TRBV2
CDR3 DNA: TGTGCCAGCAGTCGGGGAGATCGAGAGACCCAGTACTTC
CDR3 protein: CASSRGDRETQYF

D gene: TRBD2
clone size: -
J gene: TRBJ2-3
V gene: TRBV5-6
CDR3 DNA: TGTGCCAGCAGCTTGAGGGCTAGCGGGAGAACAGATACGCAGTATTTT
CDR3 protein: CASSLRASGRTDTQYF

D gene: -
clone size: few
J gene: TRBJ2-2
V gene: TRBV9
CDR3 DNA: TGTGCCAGCAGCGTAGAGGGTCGGGGGACCGGGGAGCTGTTTTTT
CDR3 protein: CASSVEGRGTGELFF

D gene: -
clone size: few
J gene: TRBJ2-7
V gene: TRBV9
CDR3 DNA: TGTGCCAGCAGCGTAGCTCCTCTAAACTACGAGCAGTACTTC
CDR3 protein: CASSVAPLNYEQYF

D gene: -
clone size: once
J gene: TRBJ1-1
V gene: TRBV19
CDR3 DNA: TGTGCCAGTAGTATAAGGGAGATAGTTTCGGGGGGAAGGAAAACTGAAGCTTTCTTT
CDR3 protein: CASSIREIVSGGRKTEAFF

D gene: TRBD1
clone size: few
J gene: TRBJ1-1
V gene: TRBV5-4
CDR3 DNA: TGTGCCAGCAGCTTCACAGGGGGCACTGAAGCTTTCTTT
CDR3 protein: CASSFTGGTEAFF

D gene: TRBD2
clone size: few
J gene: TRBJ2-3
V gene: TRBV4-1
CDR3 DNA: TGCGCCAGCAGCCAAGATCGGACTAGCGGCACAGATACGCAGTATTTT
CDR3 protein: CASSQDRTSGTDTQYF

D gene: TRBD2
clone size: -
J gene: TRBJ2-1
V gene: TRBV11-3
CDR3 DNA: TGTGCCAGCAGCTGGAGCGGGAAACGGGTCAATGAGCAGTTCTTC
CDR3 protein: CASSWSGKRVNEQFF

D gene: TRBD1
clone size: few
J gene: TRBJ2-7
V gene: TRBV23-1
CDR3 DNA: TGCGCCAGCAGTCAATCAAGGTCCCGGGACAGGGTCCCCACCTACGAGCAGTACTTC
CDR3 protein: CASSQSRSRDRVPTYEQYF

D gene: TRBD2
clone size: few
J gene: TRBJ2-6
V gene: TRBV28
CDR3 DNA: TGTGCCAGCAGTTTACTGGGAGCGGGAAACTCTGGGGCCAACGTCCTGACTTTC
CDR3 protein: CASSLLGAGNSGANVLTF

D gene: -
clone size: few
J gene: TRBJ2-3
V gene: TRBV2
CDR3 DNA: TGTGCCAGCGCCTATTCCACAGATACGCAGTATTTT
CDR3 protein: CASAYSTDTQYF

D gene: -
clone size: few
J gene: TRBJ1-1
V gene: TRBV29-1
CDR3 DNA: TGCAGCGTGAAACGTACAGCGGTGGACACTGAAGCTTTCTTT
CDR3 protein: CSVKRTAVDTEAFF

D gene: TRBD2
clone size: few
J gene: TRBJ2-2
V gene: TRBV15
CDR3 DNA: TGTGCCACCAGCAGACTAGCGGGAGACGTCGGGGAGCTGTTTTTT
CDR3 protein: CATSRLAGDVGELFF

D gene: TRBD2
clone size: -
J gene: TRBJ2-7
V gene: TRBV4-2
CDR3 DNA: TGTGCCAGCAGCCTACTTGGGGGGGGTCGATCCTACGAGCAGTACTTC
CDR3 protein: CASSLLGGGRSYEQYF

D gene: TRBD1
clone size: few
J gene: TRBJ2-3
V gene: TRBV11-2
CDR3 DNA: TGTGCCAGCAGCCCCAGGAAGGACAGGACTAGCACAGATACGCAGTATTTT
CDR3 protein: CASSPRKDRTSTDTQYF

D gene: -
clone size: -
J gene: TRBJ2-2
V gene: TRBV14
CDR3 DNA: TGTGCCAGCAGCCACGCGAATACCGGGGAGCTGTTTTTT
CDR3 protein: CASSHANTGELFF

D gene: TRBD2
clone size: few
J gene: TRBJ2-3
V gene: TRBV5-1
CDR3 DNA: TGCGCCAGCAGCTTAACTAGCGGGACCACAGATACGCAGTATTTT
CDR3 protein: CASSLTSGTTDTQYF

D gene: -
clone size: -
J gene: TRBJ2-1
V gene: TRBV11-3
CDR3 DNA: TGTGCCAGCAGCTTCGGGACTGAGACCTACAATGAGCAGTTCTTC
CDR3 protein: CASSFGTETYNEQFF

D gene: -
clone size: few
J gene: TRBJ2-7
V gene: TRBV29-1
CDR3 DNA: TGCAGCGTTTTAGGGGAAGGCGAGCAGTACTTC
CDR3 protein: CSVLGEGEQYF

D gene: -
clone size: few
J gene: TRBJ1-3
V gene: TRBV14
CDR3 DNA: TGTGCCAGCAGCCCGGCAGGGGTCGGAAACACCATATATTTT
CDR3 protein: CASSPAGVGNTIYF

D gene: TRBD2
clone size: few
J gene: TRBJ2-3
V gene: TRBV5-1
CDR3 DNA: TGCGCCAGCAGCTTGGAAGGCACTAGCGCCACAGATACGCAGTATTTT
CDR3 protein: CASSLEGTSATDTQYF

D gene: -
clone size: few
J gene: TRBJ2-6
V gene: TRBV4-3
CDR3 DNA: TGCGCCAGCAGCCAAACCTGGACAGCCTACTCTGGGGCCAACGTCCTGACTTTC
CDR3 protein: CASSQTWTAYSGANVLTF

D gene: -
clone size: few
J gene: TRBJ2-1
V gene: TRBV7-2
CDR3 DNA: TGTGCCAGCAGCTTAGGGGGGGATGTCGATGAGCAGTTCTTC
CDR3 protein: CASSLGGDVDEQFF

D gene: -
clone size: -
J gene: TRBJ1-2
V gene: TRBV28
CDR3 DNA: TGTGCCAGCAGTTTCGGACAGCCAAAGGGCTACACCTTC
CDR3 protein: CASSFGQPKGYTF

D gene: TRBD1
clone size: -
J gene: TRBJ2-4
V gene: TRBV15
CDR3 DNA: TGTGCCACCAGCAGCCTGGGACAGGGGGCTTGGAACATTCAGTACTTC
CDR3 protein: CATSSLGQGAWNIQYF

D gene: -
clone size: few
J gene: TRBJ1-5
V gene: TRBV28
CDR3 DNA: TGTGCCACCTCAGGGGTCAGCAATCAGCCCCAGCATTTT
CDR3 protein: CATSGVSNQPQHF

D gene: -
clone size: -
J gene: TRBJ2-1
V gene: TRBV20-1
CDR3 DNA: TGCAGTGCTGTACTAGCTAATGAGCAGTTCTTC
CDR3 protein: CSAVLANEQFF

D gene: -
clone size: -
J gene: TRBJ2-1
V gene: TRBV5-6
CDR3 DNA: TGTGCCAGCAGCTTTGACGGGAGAAGTAGAAATGAGCAGTTCTTC
CDR3 protein: CASSFDGRSRNEQFF

D gene: TRBD1
clone size: few
J gene: TRBJ1-1
V gene: TRBV5-1
CDR3 DNA: TGCGCCAGCAGCTTGGGTCGTGGACAGGGGAACACTGAAGCTTTCTTT
CDR3 protein: CASSLGRGQGNTEAFF